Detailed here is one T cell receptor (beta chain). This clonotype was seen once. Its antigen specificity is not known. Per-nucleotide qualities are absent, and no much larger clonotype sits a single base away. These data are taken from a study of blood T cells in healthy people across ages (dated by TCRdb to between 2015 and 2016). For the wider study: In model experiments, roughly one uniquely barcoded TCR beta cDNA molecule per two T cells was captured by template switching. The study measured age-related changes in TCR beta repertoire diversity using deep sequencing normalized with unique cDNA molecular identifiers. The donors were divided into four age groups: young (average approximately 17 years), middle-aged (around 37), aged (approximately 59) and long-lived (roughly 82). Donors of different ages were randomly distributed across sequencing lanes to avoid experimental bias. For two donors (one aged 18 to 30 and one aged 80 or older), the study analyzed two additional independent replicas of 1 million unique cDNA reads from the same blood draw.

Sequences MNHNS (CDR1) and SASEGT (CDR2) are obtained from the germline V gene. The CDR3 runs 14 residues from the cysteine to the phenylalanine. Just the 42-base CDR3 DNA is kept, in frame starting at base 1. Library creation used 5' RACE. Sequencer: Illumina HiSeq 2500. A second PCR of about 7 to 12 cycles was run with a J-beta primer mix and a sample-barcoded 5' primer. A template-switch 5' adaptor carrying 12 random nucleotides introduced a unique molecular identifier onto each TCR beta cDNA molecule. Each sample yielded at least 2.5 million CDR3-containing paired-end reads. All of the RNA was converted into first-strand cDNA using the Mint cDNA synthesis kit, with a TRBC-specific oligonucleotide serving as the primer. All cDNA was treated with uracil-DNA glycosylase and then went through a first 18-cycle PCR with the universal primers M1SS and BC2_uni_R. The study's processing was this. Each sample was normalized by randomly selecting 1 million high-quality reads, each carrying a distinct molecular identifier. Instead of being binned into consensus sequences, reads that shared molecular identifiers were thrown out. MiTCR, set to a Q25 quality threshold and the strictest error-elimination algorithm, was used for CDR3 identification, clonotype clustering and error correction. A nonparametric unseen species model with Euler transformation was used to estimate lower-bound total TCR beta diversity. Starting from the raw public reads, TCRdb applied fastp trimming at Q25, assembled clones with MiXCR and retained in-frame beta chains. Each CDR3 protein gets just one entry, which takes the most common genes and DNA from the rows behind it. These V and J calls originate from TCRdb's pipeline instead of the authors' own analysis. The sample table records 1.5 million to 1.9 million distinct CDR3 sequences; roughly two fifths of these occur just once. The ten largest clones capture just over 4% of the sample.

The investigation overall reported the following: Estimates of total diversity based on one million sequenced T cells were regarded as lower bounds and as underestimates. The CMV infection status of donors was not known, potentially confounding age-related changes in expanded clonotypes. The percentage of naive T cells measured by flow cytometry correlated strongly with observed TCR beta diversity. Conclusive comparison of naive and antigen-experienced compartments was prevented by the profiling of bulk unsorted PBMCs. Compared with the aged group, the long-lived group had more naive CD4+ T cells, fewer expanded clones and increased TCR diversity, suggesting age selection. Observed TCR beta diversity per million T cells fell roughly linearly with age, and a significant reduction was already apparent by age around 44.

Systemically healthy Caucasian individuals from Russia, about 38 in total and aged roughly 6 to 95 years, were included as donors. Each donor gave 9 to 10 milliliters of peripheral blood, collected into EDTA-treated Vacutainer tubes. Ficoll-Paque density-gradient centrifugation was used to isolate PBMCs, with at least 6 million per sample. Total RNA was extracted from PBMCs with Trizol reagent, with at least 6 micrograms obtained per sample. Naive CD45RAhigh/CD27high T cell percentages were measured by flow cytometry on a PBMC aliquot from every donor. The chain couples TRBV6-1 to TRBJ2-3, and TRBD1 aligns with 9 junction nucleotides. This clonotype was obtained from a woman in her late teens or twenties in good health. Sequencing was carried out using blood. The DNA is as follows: TGTGACAACAGCGAGGGACAGGGAACAGATACGCAGTATTTT. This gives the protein CDNSEGQGTDTQYF.